This T cell receptor (beta chain) was documented in a study of pediatric ulcerative colitis. Regarding the study as a whole: Two patients had blood samples with substantially reduced template counts. Repertoires came from total lymphocyte DNA, so rare subsets like regulatory T cells may be missed. In rectum, acute severe colitis had expanded clones and less diversity.

Sequenced by immunoSEQ multiplex PCR; TCRdb stores in-frame clones only, minus some. The profile shows tens of thousands of clones, 87% of them singletons. On this clone itself: What it binds is not known.

The V end lost 4 bases, the J end lost 6 bases, and 19 bases lay between the germline ends. CDR1 GTSNPN and CDR2 SVGIG come from the germline V gene (reference sequence). The CDR3 runs 14 residues. The V gene is TRBV30, the J gene TRBJ2-7; the D call may be TRBD1 or TRBD2 (5 bases each). The material sequenced was blood. This TCR came from a boy under 18 who was a control in a study of pediatric ulcerative colitis. CDR3 loop: CAWKERGMNTEQYF. CDR3 DNA sequence: TGTGCCTGGAAGGAACGGGGCATGAATACCGAGCAGTACTTC.